One sample yielded the 8 T cell receptor beta chains listed below, sequenced in a study of cytomegalovirus exposure and HLA in healthy donors. Use of 60 Vbeta and 13 Jbeta primers characterized the PCR. Libraries were prepared by immunoSEQ multiplex PCR; TCRdb keeps only in-frame clonotypes and omits some of them. The data hold roughly 130,000 clones, with around 67% observed a single time. Sequenced sample: PBMCs. All receptors come from a man in his late teens or twenties in good health and CMV-seropositive.

This chain links TRBV5-1 with TRBJ2-3; 11 bases are shared with TRBD2. The CDR3 has 18 amino acids. Per germline, CDR1 SGHRS and CDR2 YFSETQ. J gave up 2 bases and V 1 base, and 9 bases lay outside the gene matches. CDR3 in DNA: TGCGCCAGCAGCTTGAAGCCGGGACTAGCGGCCCACACAGATACGCAGTATTTT. Translating it yields CASSLKPGLAAHTDTQYF.

This clone was detected only once. The J gene is TRBJ1-5, the V gene TRBV27; D gene unclear. The CDR3 is made up of 11 amino acids. Germline loops: CDR1 MNHEY, CDR2 SMNVEV (reference sequence). Trimming took 7 bases from V and 4 from J, leaving 5 bases between them. The CDR3 DNA follows: TGTGCCAGCACCCCAAATCAGCCCCAGCATTTT. Its protein is CASTPNQPQHF.

This chain joins TRBV5-1 and TRBJ2-7, with D perhaps TRBD2 (5 bases). Trimming removed 1 base from V and 0 bases from J, with 11 bases in between. There are 15 residues in the CDR3. Germline CDR1 SGHRS, CDR2 YFSETQ. CDR3: CASSLSRRVSYEQYF. The DNA for the CDR3 is TGCGCCAGCAGCTTGAGTCGGCGGGTCTCCTACGAGCAGTACTTC.

The rearrangement uses TRBV6-5 and TRBJ2-3; D remains unclear. Trimming took off 2 bases at V and 5 bases at J, with 14 bases between the two ends. The CDR3 totals 15 residues. Germline CDR1 and CDR2: MNHEY and SVGAGI. The CDR3 is CASSYLGGRRDTQYF. The CDR3, as DNA: TGTGCCAGCAGTTACCTTGGCGGCCGCAGAGATACGCAGTATTTT.

V gene TRBV7-9 combines with J gene TRBJ1-3; D gene unclear. CDR3 length: 13 amino acids. V was shortened by 1 base and J by 4 bases, with 5 bases between the two germline ends. CDR1 and CDR2 from the germline V gene are SEHNR and FQNEAQ (reference sequence). This chain's CDR3 is CASSLEQGNTIYF. The CDR3 nucleotides are TGTGCCAGCAGCTTAGAACAGGGAAACACCATATATTTT. Looking up the rest from reference TRBV7-9 and TRBJ1-3 gives the full variable domain: DTGVSQNPRHKITKRGQNVTFRCDPISEHNRLYWYRQTLGQGPEFLTYFQNEAQLEKSRLLSDRFSAERPKGSFSTLEIQRTEQGDSAMYLCASSLEQGNTIYFGEGSWLTVV.

On this clone itself: Here the CDR3 omits its conserved ending phenylalanine or tryptophan, so a read error is the likely source. This chain joins TRBV5-1 and TRBJ2-3, with 11 bases matching TRBD2. V lost 4 bases, J lost 5 bases, and 6 bases stayed unmatched. CDR1 SGHRS and CDR2 YFSETQ come from the germline V gene. CDR3 length: 15 residues. The CDR3 DNA reads as TGCGCCAGCAGCAGATCCGGGACTAGCGGAGATACGCAGTATGTT. It specifies CASSRSGTSGDTQYV.

This clone was seen once. This chain uses TRBV29-1 with TRBJ1-1, with D possibly TRBD1 on 5 matching bases. Trimming took 4 bases from V and 0 from J, leaving 9 bases between them. The CDR3 is made up of 13 amino acids. CDR1 and CDR2 from the germline V gene are SQVTM and ANQGSEA. The CDR3 protein is CSVGGSLNTEAFF. CDR3 DNA sequence: TGCAGCGTTGGGGGCAGCCTGAACACTGAAGCTTTCTTT.

The chain employs TRBV10-3 and TRBJ2-1; 10 bases agree with TRBD2. Trimming cost V 5 bases and J 6 bases; bases outside gene matches: 7. The CDR3 contains 15 residues. In germline, CDR1 is ENHRY, CDR2 SYGVKD. This CDR3 reads CAISKAGGEGNEQFF. CDR3 DNA sequence: TGTGCCATCAGTAAAGCGGGAGGGGAGGGCAATGAGCAGTTCTTC.